This T cell receptor (beta chain) was identified during a study of response to subunit inactivated influenza vaccine. This clonotype appeared a few times. Its antigen is not identified. Trimming took 6 bases from V and 4 from J, leaving 5 bases between them. This CDR3 has 11 amino acids. Germline CDR1 ENHRY, CDR2 SYGVKD. Regarding the study as a whole: Authors suggested seasonal influenza vaccinations each recruit few new T cells.

TCRdb re-called the RT-PCR reads with MiXCR, one entry per CDR3 protein. Of 400,000 to 650,000 distinct CDR3 sequences in the sample, more than 7% were seen once. The origin of this receptor is a man between 50 and 75 years old who received an inactivated influenza vaccine. J is TRBJ2-3 and V is TRBV10-3; D is ambiguous. Source: PBMCs from blood, taken 23 months after vaccination. CDR3 nucleotide sequence: TGTGCCATCAGAACAGCAGATACGCAGTATTTT. Amino acids: CAIRTADTQYF.